A single sample is the source of the 17 T cell receptor beta chains below, sequenced in a study of T cells after yellow fever vaccination (dated by TCRdb to about 2019). Library creation used 5' RACE. Sequencer: Illumina HiSeq 2500. TCRdb ran its own pipeline on the public reads, namely fastp trimming at Q25 and MiXCR clone calling, and kept in-frame beta chains. Records with the same CDR3 protein are collapsed into one entry carrying the most frequent genes and DNA. Present in this sample are around 530,000 distinct CDR3 sequences, about 17% of which were seen just once. In total, the top ten clones hold approximately 15% of the sample. Interpreted using the paper, the treatment or condition label stands for: live attenuated yellow fever vaccine strain. The sample here was PBMCs, taken 5 to 6 days after the first yellow fever vaccination. Receptors originate from a man aged 18 to 30 who received the YFV17D yellow fever vaccine.

The sample holds a few counts of this clonotype. The chain has TRBV29-1 and TRBJ2-7; no definite D call. V was shortened by 6 bases and J by 2 bases, with 14 bases between the two germline ends. The CDR3 is 13 amino acids. The germline V gene encodes CDR1 SQVTM and CDR2 ANQGSEA. CDR3 DNA sequence: TGCAGCGTCTGGGGTAGATCGACCTACGAGCAGTACTTC. This translates into CSVWGRSTYEQYF.

This clonotype was counted only a few times. The chain carries TRBV12-3 or TRBV12-4 and TRBJ2-3; a possible D gene is TRBD2 (5 bases). The length of the CDR3 is 15 residues. V was cut by 3 bases and J by 2 bases, with 12 bases left in between. Here the CDR3 DNA reads TGTGCCAGCAGTTTTGAGGGATCCCCCACAGATACGCAGTATTTT. Translated, it gives CASSFEGSPTDTQYF.

This clonotype was recorded at least ten times. V is TRBV7-6 and J is TRBJ2-1, with TRBD2 matching over 10 bases. Germline values: CDR1 SGHVS, CDR2 FNYEAQ. The CDR3 loop spans 17 amino acids. Trimming removed 5 bases from V and 4 bases from J; junction bases left unmatched: 11. CDR3 coding DNA: TGTGCCAGCAGCAAGCGGGCTAGCGGGGGCGAATACAATGAGCAGTTCTTC. Translation gives CASSKRASGGEYNEQFF.

This clonotype showed up just a few times. The chain has TRBV6-2 or TRBV6-3 and TRBJ1-2; possible D gene TRBD1, 6 bases. The CDR3 consists of 16 residues. Germline CDR1 and CDR2: MNHEY and SVGEGT. Trimming took 2 bases from V and 2 from J, leaving 15 bases between them. This chain's CDR3 is CASSYNTGTRNYGYTF. CDR3 DNA: TGTGCCAGCAGTTACAATACCGGGACAAGGAACTATGGCTACACCTTC.

This chain uses TRBV7-9 with TRBJ2-7; 8 nucleotides agree with TRBD1. The CDR3 runs 15 residues. The V gene end was trimmed by 1 base and the J gene end by 2 bases; junction bases not matched to a gene: 4. Germline V gene lookup returns CDR1 SEHNR and CDR2 FQNEAQ (reference sequence). The CDR3 spells CASSLGPRGPYEQYV. DNA for the CDR3: TGTGCCAGCAGCTTAGGACCCAGGGGGCCCTACGAGCAGTACGTC.

The CDR3 here is CASYTAQGANTEAFF. The CDR3 nucleotides are TGTGCCAGCTATACGGCACAGGGGGCCAACACTGAAGCTTTCTTT. The V call is TRBV6-1, the J call TRBJ1-1; 9 bases are a match to TRBD1. Germline values: CDR1 MNHNS, CDR2 SASEGT. This CDR3 is 15 amino acids long. The ends lost 8 bases at V and 2 bases at J; junction bases unmatched: 9.

In its sample, this clonotype was seen many times. The chain recombines TRBV18 with TRBJ2-5; 7 bases align to TRBD1. This CDR3 contains 15 residues. Per the germline V gene, CDR1 is KGHSH and CDR2 is LQKENI. V gave up 3 bases and J gave up 2 bases; unmatched junction bases: 6. As DNA, the CDR3 is TGTGCCAGCTCACCCCGGACAGGCCTACAAGAGACCCAGTACTTC. Translation gives CASSPRTGLQETQYF.

This chain links TRBV6-1 with TRBJ2-5, with D maybe TRBD2 (5 bases). Trimming pared 4 bases from V and 6 bases from J, leaving 12 bases between. The CDR3 is 13 residues long. Per germline, CDR1 MNHNS and CDR2 SASEGT. The chain's CDR3 is CASSVPAVKTQYF. CDR3 coding DNA: TGTGCCAGCAGTGTCCCAGCGGTGAAGACCCAGTACTTC.

This clonotype was found a few times. The chain has TRBV6-2 or TRBV6-3 and TRBJ2-5, with 8 bases lining up with TRBD2. The germline gives CDR1 MNHEY, CDR2 SVGEGT. CDR3 length: 15 residues. V trimming: 4 bases; J trimming: 5 bases; junction bases outside the gene matches: 9. The CDR3 protein is CASSFDSSGGETQYF. The CDR3 DNA reads as TGTGCCAGCAGTTTCGACAGCTCGGGGGGGGAGACCCAGTACTTC.

This clonotype was observed many times. CDR3 residues: CASSPRTGGTGELFF. The CDR3 DNA reads as TGTGCCAGCAGCCCCAGGACAGGGGGTACCGGGGAGCTGTTTTTT. The V call is TRBV7-2, the J call TRBJ2-2; 10 bases are a match to TRBD1. Germline V CDR1 and CDR2: SGHTA, FQGNSA. With 5 bases clipped from V and 5 bases from J, the junction kept 5 bases outside the gene matches. There are 15 residues in the CDR3.

The table lists this clonotype with a few counts. The CDR3 DNA is TGCGCCAGCAGCCCTGGGCCCGCAGCCTCTAGCACAGATACGCAGTATTTT. Protein: CASSPGPAASSTDTQYF. The chain recombines TRBV4-1 with TRBJ2-3; no reliable D call. The CDR3 spans 17 residues. Germline values: CDR1 MGHRA, CDR2 YSYEKL. Trimming removed 4 bases from V and 0 bases from J, with 17 bases in between.

This clonotype showed up just a few times. The gene calls are TRBV6-5 and TRBJ2-1; 7 nucleotides agree with TRBD2. The CDR3 sequence is 13 residues long. The trim removed 5 bases at V and 4 bases at J, leaving 2 bases unmatched. In germline, CDR1 is MNHEY, CDR2 SVGAGI. The CDR3 is CASSTSAYNEQFF. The CDR3 DNA reads as TGTGCCAGCAGTACTAGCGCGTACAATGAGCAGTTCTTC.

The chain uses TRBV9 and TRBJ2-3; TRBD2 matches 9 bases. This CDR3 contains 16 residues. Trimming removed 0 bases from V and 3 bases from J; junction bases left unmatched: 5. The germline CDR1 and CDR2 sequences are SGDLS and YYNGEE. The DNA of the CDR3 is TGTGCCAGCAGCGTAGTACCAGCGGGGGGAACAGATACGCAGTATTTT. The encoded protein is CASSVVPAGGTDTQYF. The entire variable domain, with the rest obtained from reference TRBV9 and TRBJ2-3, is as follows: DSGVTQTPKHLITATGQRVTLRCSPRSGDLSVYWYQQSLDQGLQFLIQYYNGEERAKGNILERFSAQQFPDLHSELNLSSLELGDSALYFCASSVVPAGGTDTQYFGPGTRLTVL.

The V and J genes are TRBV20-1 and TRBJ2-7; TRBD1 aligns across 8 bases. There are 14 residues in the CDR3. The germline gives CDR1 DFQATT, CDR2 SNEGSKA (reference sequence). V trimming: 3 bases; J trimming: 3 bases; junction bases outside the gene matches: 7. The CDR3 is CSARLRTGYYEQYV. The CDR3 nucleotides are TGCAGTGCTAGGCTCAGGACAGGGTACTACGAGCAGTACGTC.

The V and J genes are TRBV20-1 and TRBJ1-2; D gene uncertain. The V and J ends lost 0 bases and 5 bases respectively, with 7 bases between them. Per germline, CDR1 DFQATT and CDR2 SNEGSKA (reference sequence). The CDR3 runs to 12 residues. The CDR3 coding sequence is TGCAGTGCTAGAGATCAAGAGTATGGCTACACCTTC. This codes for CSARDQEYGYTF.

This chain links TRBV7-6 with TRBJ1-1, with TRBD1 as a possible D gene (6 bases). Trimming removed 5 bases at V and 7 bases at J, with 20 bases between. Germline lookup yields CDR1 SGHVS and CDR2 FNYEAQ. CDR3 size: 15 residues. CDR3 in amino acids: CASSLEGAQGSEAFF. CDR3 bases: TGTGCCAGCAGCCTGGAGGGAGCCCAGGGGAGTGAAGCTTTCTTT.

This chain links TRBV15 with TRBJ2-7; the D is unclear. This CDR3 has 13 residues. Trimming shortened V by 4 bases and J by 2 bases, and 9 bases separated the two germline ends. Looked up from germline, CDR1 is LNHNV and CDR2 is YYDKDF (reference sequence). The CDR3 DNA follows: TGTGCCACCAGCAAGGACGTTACCTACGAGCAGTACTTC. Translation gives CATSKDVTYEQYF.